This T cell receptor (beta chain) stems from a study of long-term antiretroviral therapy in people with HIV. Study-level points and caveats: Post-ART samples showed increased diversity that remained below transplant donor control levels.

An immunoSEQ assay, version v3.0, was performed at survey level. Generated by immunoSEQ multiplex PCR, the TCRdb table keeps only in-frame clones and is missing some. Among just over 35,000 clones, roughly 93% were seen once, and the ten largest hold 3.6%. A note on this clone: Its antigen is still unknown. In the same sample, other DNA sequences code for this CDR3.

The sequence came from a woman aged 45 to 65 with HIV. The sample in question was unsorted PBMCs, obtained 4.1 years after starting antiretroviral therapy.

The chain's CDR3 is CASSLGTGPYEQYF. The CDR3 bases are TGTGCCAGCAGCCTCGGGACGGGACCCTACGAGCAGTACTTC. The chain employs TRBV7-8 and TRBJ2-7; either TRBD1 or TRBD2 may supply D (5 bases each). CDR1 and CDR2 (germline): SGHVS, FQNEAQ. V shed 5 bases and J shed 2 bases, with 13 bases lying between them. The CDR3 consists of 14 residues.